These T cell receptor beta chains were read from a single sample in a study of blood T cell repertoires in COVID-19. The data were produced by immunoSEQ multiplex PCR, yet TCRdb's version contains in-frame clones alone and is incomplete. The sample yields hundreds of thousands of clones, about 89% seen once. The material sequenced was peripheral blood. The source of these receptors is a woman in her 50s with COVID-19, enrolled during active disease. The CDR3 runs from the conserved cysteine through the conserved F or W. The order of the fields is J gene, V gene, CDR3 protein.

TRBJ2-1 | TRBV7-9 | CASSLAGFRGGRYNEQFF
TRBJ1-1 | TRBV29-1 | CSVEPSGRGTEAFF
TRBJ1-6 | TRBV5-6 | CASSPDVEGRGALHF
TRBJ2-3 | TRBV10-3 | CAISDWSTRGPDTQYF
TRBJ2-3 | TRBV10-3 | CAINENTGETDTQYF
TRBJ2-7 | TRBV18 | CASSPGGEQYF
TRBJ2-3 | TRBV11-2 | CASSLDVQLTDTQYF
TRBJ2-1 | TRBV9 | CASSESQTSSYNEQFF
TRBJ1-1 | TRBV30 | CAWSVRNRGPREAFF
TRBJ1-1 | TRBV6-5 | CASSWGTGTNTEAFF
TRBJ1-2 | TRBV5-1 | CASSLIQGYGYTF
TRBJ1-4 | TRBV4-1 | CASRPTGEGHEKLFF
TRBJ1-4 | TRBV19 | CASSIDREDEKLFF
TRBJ1-2 | TRBV6-1 | CASSEPRGRDGYTF
TRBJ2-1 | TRBV2 | CASSVGGWVNEQFF
TRBJ2-7 | TRBV2 | CASSKDLTGQYF
TRBJ2-7 | TRBV11-2 | CASSLVSGGAYEQYF
TRBJ1-2 | TRBV30 | CAWLPRGRGYGYTF
TRBJ2-7 | TRBV12-3/TRBV12-4 | CASSLDLSEQYF
TRBJ2-2 | TRBV5-4 | CASTPFTGTGELFF
TRBJ2-1 | TRBV18 | CASSPARTGNEQFF
TRBJ2-6 | TRBV28 | CASSGFSSLVRFSGANVLTF
TRBJ1-4 | TRBV3-1/TRBV3-2 | CASSQGDTGLNEKLFF
TRBJ1-5 | TRBV10-2 | CASSESRTYQPQHF
TRBJ2-1 | TRBV30 | CAWSVIGNEQFF
TRBJ2-7 | TRBV6-4 | CASSDGGGEQYF
TRBJ1-1 | TRBV18 | CASSPPGTSNTEAFF
TRBJ1-2 | TRBV27 | CASSLGRQPYGYTF
TRBJ1-1 | TRBV29-1 | CSVLRTGANTEAFF
TRBJ2-3 | TRBV18 | CASSPARGQSTDTQYF
TRBJ2-3 | TRBV4-1 | CASSQVGAPGDTQYF
TRBJ1-1 | TRBV9 | CASSGPMNTEAFF
TRBJ2-3 | TRBV5-1 | CASSLLAADTQYF
TRBJ2-3 | TRBV5-6 | CASSRSLATGADTQYF
TRBJ1-1 | TRBV18 | CASSQSQNTEAFF
TRBJ1-6 | TRBV13 | CASSSTGGHNSPLHF
TRBJ2-2 | TRBV7-3 | CASSPGTGFAGELFF
TRBJ1-1 | TRBV2 | CASSGLTGSFAEAFF
TRBJ1-2 | TRBV30 | CAWSVGAAQLYYGYTF
TRBJ2-7 | TRBV4-1 | CASSPARYGETYEQYF
TRBJ2-5 | TRBV7-8 | CASSSRATQETQYF
TRBJ2-2 | TRBV24-1 | CATMGGPDTGELFF
TRBJ1-2 | TRBV18 | CATTQGYGYTF
TRBJ1-1 | TRBV11-2 | CASQVMNTEAFF
TRBJ2-5 | TRBV11-1 | CASSSTRGTQYF
TRBJ1-1 | TRBV11-2 | CASSLAGGLDTEAFF
TRBJ2-7 | TRBV7-2 | CASSSAPTSGGYEQYF
TRBJ2-2 | TRBV3-1/TRBV3-2 | CASSLSVNTGELFF
TRBJ2-7 | TRBV7-3 | CASSPNQGSYEQYF
TRBJ2-1 | TRBV5-1 | CASSLEGLAGLTNEQFF
TRBJ1-3 | TRBV7-9 | CASSYGLFSGNTIYF
TRBJ2-3 | TRBV7-3 | CASSLMGLAVGRDTQYF
TRBJ2-1 | TRBV19 | CASSIRGIDEQFF
TRBJ1-6 | TRBV5-1 | CASSLEGQVNSPLHF